A single sample is the source of the 9 T cell receptor beta chains below, sequenced in a study of T cell changes during pregnancy in multiple sclerosis. The assay was immunoSEQ multiplex PCR, and TCRdb's table has in-frame clones only and misses some. The repertoire holds 80,000 to 95,000 clones, with about 93% as singletons. Sequenced here: peripheral blood, sampled in the third trimester of pregnancy. Every receptor here comes from a female donor in good health, enrolled as a control in a pregnancy study.

The chain employs TRBV7-9 and TRBJ2-1; 12 positions agree with TRBD2. Looked up from germline, CDR1 is SEHNR and CDR2 is FQNEAQ (reference sequence). V was pared by 3 bases and J by 2 bases, with 11 bases of the junction left unmatched. The CDR3 consists of 19 residues. The CDR3 spells CASSFPLGLAGGTYNEQFF. The CDR3 DNA reads TGTGCCAGCAGCTTCCCTTTGGGGCTAGCGGGAGGGACCTACAATGAGCAGTTCTTC.

This clone was observed a single time. The gene calls are TRBV5-1 and TRBJ2-3; a weak D match, TRBD1 (5 bases). V was shortened by 0 bases and J by 7 bases, with 15 bases between the two germline ends. The V gene's germline CDR1 is SGHRS and CDR2 YFSETQ. CDR3 length equals 15 residues. In DNA form, the CDR3 reads TGCGCCAGCAGCTTGGGAGGAAGGGGCGTTTATACGCAGTATTTT. It is translated as CASSLGGRGVYTQYF.

The chain carries TRBV5-1 and TRBJ2-1, with D unresolved. Germline lookup yields CDR1 SGHRS and CDR2 YFSETQ. Trimming shortened V by 4 bases and J by 2 bases, and 19 bases separated the two germline ends. This CDR3 has 17 residues. CDR3 in DNA: TGCGCCAGCAGCCCCACACCTCAGGTGACCGCCTACAATGAGCAGTTCTTC. This sequence encodes CASSPTPQVTAYNEQFF. Variable domain in full (rest from reference TRBV5-1 and TRBJ2-1): KAGVTQTPRYLIKTRGQQVTLSCSPISGHRSVSWYQQTPGQGLQFLFEYFSETQRNKGNFPGRFSGRQFSNSRSEMNVSTLELGDSALYLCASSPTPQVTAYNEQFFGPGTRLTVL.

This sequence joins TRBV5-5 and TRBJ1-1; D not resolved. Trimming removed 2 bases at V and 1 base at J, with 6 bases between. There are 13 residues in the CDR3. The germline CDR1 and CDR2 sequences are SGHKS and YYEKEE (reference sequence). The CDR3 protein is CASSFLANTEAFF. CDR3 bases: TGTGCCAGCAGCTTTCTGGCGAACACTGAAGCTTTCTTT.

The rearrangement joins TRBV5-6 to TRBJ1-5; D remains unclear. Germline V CDR1 and CDR2: SGHDT, YYEEEE. The CDR3 runs to 16 residues. V was shortened by 4 bases and J by 0 bases, with 14 bases between the two germline ends. The CDR3 sequence is CASSPGREDSNQPQHF. The CDR3 nucleotides are TGTGCCAGCAGCCCCGGACGGGAAGATAGCAATCAGCCCCAGCATTTT.

The chain joins TRBV7-9 to TRBJ2-1, with 7 bases identical to TRBD2. Germline V gene sequence: CDR1 SEHNR, CDR2 FQNEAQ (reference sequence). This CDR3 region has 16 residues. Trimming removed 4 bases from V and 0 bases from J; junction bases left unmatched: 6. This CDR3 reads CASSSIAGNSYNEQFF. DNA for the CDR3: TGTGCCAGCAGCTCTATAGCGGGTAACTCCTACAATGAGCAGTTCTTC.

V and J are TRBV6-1 and TRBJ2-2; no clear D gene. V shed 7 bases and J shed 4 bases, with 16 bases lying between them. This CDR3 is 15 amino acids long. CDR1 is MNHNS and CDR2 is SASEGT in the germline V gene. This chain's CDR3 is CASIPSELLTGELFF. The CDR3 DNA follows: TGTGCCAGCATCCCTTCGGAGCTTCTCACCGGGGAGCTGTTTTTT.

This clone was observed a handful of times. The genes are TRBV2 and TRBJ1-5; D remains ambiguous. CDR1 and CDR2 (germline): SNHLY, FYNNEI. This CDR3 has 12 residues. V lost 6 bases and J 2 bases, leaving 5 bases between the germline ends. DNA of the CDR3: TGTGCCAGCAGCACGGGCAATCAGCCCCAGCATTTT. It is translated as CASSTGNQPQHF.

V and J are TRBV2 and TRBJ1-2, with 12 bases identical to TRBD1. Germline-derived CDR1 and CDR2 are SNHLY and FYNNEI. The CDR3 totals 17 residues. V was clipped by 6 bases and J by 3 bases; unmatched bases: 11. This CDR3 reads CASRRTGTGGADYGYTF. CDR3 in DNA: TGTGCCAGCAGAAGAACCGGGACAGGGGGCGCCGACTATGGCTACACCTTC.